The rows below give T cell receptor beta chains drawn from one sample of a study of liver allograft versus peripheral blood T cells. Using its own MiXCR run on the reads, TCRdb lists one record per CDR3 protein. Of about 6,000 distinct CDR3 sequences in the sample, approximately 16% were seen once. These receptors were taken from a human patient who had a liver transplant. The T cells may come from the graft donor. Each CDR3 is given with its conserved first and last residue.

CDR3aa: CASSSVPGYTF
v_gene: TRBV6-5
j_gene: TRBJ1-2

CDR3aa: CASSFILGQGTETQYF
v_gene: TRBV28
j_gene: TRBJ2-5

CDR3aa: CASSLEVKGGEQFF
v_gene: TRBV13
j_gene: TRBJ2-1

CDR3aa: CATSRDRLTSGEQFF
v_gene: TRBV15
j_gene: TRBJ2-1

CDR3aa: CASSAADSAETQYF
v_gene: TRBV9
j_gene: TRBJ2-5

CDR3aa: CASSPPTGKNTGELFF
v_gene: TRBV9
j_gene: TRBJ2-2

CDR3aa: CASRGLRGSGNSPLHF
v_gene: TRBV27
j_gene: TRBJ1-6

CDR3aa: CASSSGGDDTQYF
v_gene: TRBV19
j_gene: TRBJ2-3

CDR3aa: CASSIEQVNTGELFF
v_gene: TRBV19
j_gene: TRBJ2-2

CDR3aa: CASSYDRGLDPNTEAFF
v_gene: TRBV7-9
j_gene: TRBJ1-1

CDR3aa: CASSQTRRTEAFF
v_gene: TRBV28
j_gene: TRBJ1-1

CDR3aa: CASSPPGLANNEQFF
v_gene: TRBV7-2
j_gene: TRBJ2-1

CDR3aa: CASSSGQGYEQYF
v_gene: TRBV27
j_gene: TRBJ2-7

CDR3aa: CASSPWTGINIQYF
v_gene: TRBV27
j_gene: TRBJ2-4

CDR3aa: CASSGFGQLSYEQYF
v_gene: TRBV7-9
j_gene: TRBJ2-7